This T cell receptor beta chain originates from a study of blood T cell repertoires in COVID-19. Method: immunoSEQ multiplex PCR; TCRdb's copy keeps in-frame clones and lacks some. The sample holds under 200,000 clones; approximately 86% are singletons and the top ten take about 8.2%. Germline CDR1 reads SGHRS; CDR2 reads YFSETQ. The CDR3 contains 16 residues. The V gene end was trimmed by 3 bases and the J gene end by 1 base; junction bases not matched to a gene: 6. The sequencing input was peripheral blood. This chain links TRBV5-1 with TRBJ2-2, with 7 bases aligning to TRBD1. This receptor was obtained from a man aged 60-69 years with acute or convalescent COVID-19. CDR3 coding DNA: TGCGCCAGCAGCTACTCCGGGACAGAGAACACCGGGGAGCTGTTTTTT. Translated, it gives CASSYSGTENTGELFF.